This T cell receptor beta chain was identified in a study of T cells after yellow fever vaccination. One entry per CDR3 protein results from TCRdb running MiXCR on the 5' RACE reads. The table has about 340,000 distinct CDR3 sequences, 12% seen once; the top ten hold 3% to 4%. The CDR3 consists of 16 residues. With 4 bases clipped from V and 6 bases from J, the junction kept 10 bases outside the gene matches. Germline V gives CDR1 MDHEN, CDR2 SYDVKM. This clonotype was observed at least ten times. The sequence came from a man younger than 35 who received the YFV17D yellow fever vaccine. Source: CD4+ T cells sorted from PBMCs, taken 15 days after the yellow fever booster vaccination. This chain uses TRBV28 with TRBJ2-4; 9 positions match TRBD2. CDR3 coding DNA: TGTGCCAGCAGTTCATCGGTGGGGCGGGGGGGAAACATTCAGTACTTC. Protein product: CASSSSVGRGGNIQYF.